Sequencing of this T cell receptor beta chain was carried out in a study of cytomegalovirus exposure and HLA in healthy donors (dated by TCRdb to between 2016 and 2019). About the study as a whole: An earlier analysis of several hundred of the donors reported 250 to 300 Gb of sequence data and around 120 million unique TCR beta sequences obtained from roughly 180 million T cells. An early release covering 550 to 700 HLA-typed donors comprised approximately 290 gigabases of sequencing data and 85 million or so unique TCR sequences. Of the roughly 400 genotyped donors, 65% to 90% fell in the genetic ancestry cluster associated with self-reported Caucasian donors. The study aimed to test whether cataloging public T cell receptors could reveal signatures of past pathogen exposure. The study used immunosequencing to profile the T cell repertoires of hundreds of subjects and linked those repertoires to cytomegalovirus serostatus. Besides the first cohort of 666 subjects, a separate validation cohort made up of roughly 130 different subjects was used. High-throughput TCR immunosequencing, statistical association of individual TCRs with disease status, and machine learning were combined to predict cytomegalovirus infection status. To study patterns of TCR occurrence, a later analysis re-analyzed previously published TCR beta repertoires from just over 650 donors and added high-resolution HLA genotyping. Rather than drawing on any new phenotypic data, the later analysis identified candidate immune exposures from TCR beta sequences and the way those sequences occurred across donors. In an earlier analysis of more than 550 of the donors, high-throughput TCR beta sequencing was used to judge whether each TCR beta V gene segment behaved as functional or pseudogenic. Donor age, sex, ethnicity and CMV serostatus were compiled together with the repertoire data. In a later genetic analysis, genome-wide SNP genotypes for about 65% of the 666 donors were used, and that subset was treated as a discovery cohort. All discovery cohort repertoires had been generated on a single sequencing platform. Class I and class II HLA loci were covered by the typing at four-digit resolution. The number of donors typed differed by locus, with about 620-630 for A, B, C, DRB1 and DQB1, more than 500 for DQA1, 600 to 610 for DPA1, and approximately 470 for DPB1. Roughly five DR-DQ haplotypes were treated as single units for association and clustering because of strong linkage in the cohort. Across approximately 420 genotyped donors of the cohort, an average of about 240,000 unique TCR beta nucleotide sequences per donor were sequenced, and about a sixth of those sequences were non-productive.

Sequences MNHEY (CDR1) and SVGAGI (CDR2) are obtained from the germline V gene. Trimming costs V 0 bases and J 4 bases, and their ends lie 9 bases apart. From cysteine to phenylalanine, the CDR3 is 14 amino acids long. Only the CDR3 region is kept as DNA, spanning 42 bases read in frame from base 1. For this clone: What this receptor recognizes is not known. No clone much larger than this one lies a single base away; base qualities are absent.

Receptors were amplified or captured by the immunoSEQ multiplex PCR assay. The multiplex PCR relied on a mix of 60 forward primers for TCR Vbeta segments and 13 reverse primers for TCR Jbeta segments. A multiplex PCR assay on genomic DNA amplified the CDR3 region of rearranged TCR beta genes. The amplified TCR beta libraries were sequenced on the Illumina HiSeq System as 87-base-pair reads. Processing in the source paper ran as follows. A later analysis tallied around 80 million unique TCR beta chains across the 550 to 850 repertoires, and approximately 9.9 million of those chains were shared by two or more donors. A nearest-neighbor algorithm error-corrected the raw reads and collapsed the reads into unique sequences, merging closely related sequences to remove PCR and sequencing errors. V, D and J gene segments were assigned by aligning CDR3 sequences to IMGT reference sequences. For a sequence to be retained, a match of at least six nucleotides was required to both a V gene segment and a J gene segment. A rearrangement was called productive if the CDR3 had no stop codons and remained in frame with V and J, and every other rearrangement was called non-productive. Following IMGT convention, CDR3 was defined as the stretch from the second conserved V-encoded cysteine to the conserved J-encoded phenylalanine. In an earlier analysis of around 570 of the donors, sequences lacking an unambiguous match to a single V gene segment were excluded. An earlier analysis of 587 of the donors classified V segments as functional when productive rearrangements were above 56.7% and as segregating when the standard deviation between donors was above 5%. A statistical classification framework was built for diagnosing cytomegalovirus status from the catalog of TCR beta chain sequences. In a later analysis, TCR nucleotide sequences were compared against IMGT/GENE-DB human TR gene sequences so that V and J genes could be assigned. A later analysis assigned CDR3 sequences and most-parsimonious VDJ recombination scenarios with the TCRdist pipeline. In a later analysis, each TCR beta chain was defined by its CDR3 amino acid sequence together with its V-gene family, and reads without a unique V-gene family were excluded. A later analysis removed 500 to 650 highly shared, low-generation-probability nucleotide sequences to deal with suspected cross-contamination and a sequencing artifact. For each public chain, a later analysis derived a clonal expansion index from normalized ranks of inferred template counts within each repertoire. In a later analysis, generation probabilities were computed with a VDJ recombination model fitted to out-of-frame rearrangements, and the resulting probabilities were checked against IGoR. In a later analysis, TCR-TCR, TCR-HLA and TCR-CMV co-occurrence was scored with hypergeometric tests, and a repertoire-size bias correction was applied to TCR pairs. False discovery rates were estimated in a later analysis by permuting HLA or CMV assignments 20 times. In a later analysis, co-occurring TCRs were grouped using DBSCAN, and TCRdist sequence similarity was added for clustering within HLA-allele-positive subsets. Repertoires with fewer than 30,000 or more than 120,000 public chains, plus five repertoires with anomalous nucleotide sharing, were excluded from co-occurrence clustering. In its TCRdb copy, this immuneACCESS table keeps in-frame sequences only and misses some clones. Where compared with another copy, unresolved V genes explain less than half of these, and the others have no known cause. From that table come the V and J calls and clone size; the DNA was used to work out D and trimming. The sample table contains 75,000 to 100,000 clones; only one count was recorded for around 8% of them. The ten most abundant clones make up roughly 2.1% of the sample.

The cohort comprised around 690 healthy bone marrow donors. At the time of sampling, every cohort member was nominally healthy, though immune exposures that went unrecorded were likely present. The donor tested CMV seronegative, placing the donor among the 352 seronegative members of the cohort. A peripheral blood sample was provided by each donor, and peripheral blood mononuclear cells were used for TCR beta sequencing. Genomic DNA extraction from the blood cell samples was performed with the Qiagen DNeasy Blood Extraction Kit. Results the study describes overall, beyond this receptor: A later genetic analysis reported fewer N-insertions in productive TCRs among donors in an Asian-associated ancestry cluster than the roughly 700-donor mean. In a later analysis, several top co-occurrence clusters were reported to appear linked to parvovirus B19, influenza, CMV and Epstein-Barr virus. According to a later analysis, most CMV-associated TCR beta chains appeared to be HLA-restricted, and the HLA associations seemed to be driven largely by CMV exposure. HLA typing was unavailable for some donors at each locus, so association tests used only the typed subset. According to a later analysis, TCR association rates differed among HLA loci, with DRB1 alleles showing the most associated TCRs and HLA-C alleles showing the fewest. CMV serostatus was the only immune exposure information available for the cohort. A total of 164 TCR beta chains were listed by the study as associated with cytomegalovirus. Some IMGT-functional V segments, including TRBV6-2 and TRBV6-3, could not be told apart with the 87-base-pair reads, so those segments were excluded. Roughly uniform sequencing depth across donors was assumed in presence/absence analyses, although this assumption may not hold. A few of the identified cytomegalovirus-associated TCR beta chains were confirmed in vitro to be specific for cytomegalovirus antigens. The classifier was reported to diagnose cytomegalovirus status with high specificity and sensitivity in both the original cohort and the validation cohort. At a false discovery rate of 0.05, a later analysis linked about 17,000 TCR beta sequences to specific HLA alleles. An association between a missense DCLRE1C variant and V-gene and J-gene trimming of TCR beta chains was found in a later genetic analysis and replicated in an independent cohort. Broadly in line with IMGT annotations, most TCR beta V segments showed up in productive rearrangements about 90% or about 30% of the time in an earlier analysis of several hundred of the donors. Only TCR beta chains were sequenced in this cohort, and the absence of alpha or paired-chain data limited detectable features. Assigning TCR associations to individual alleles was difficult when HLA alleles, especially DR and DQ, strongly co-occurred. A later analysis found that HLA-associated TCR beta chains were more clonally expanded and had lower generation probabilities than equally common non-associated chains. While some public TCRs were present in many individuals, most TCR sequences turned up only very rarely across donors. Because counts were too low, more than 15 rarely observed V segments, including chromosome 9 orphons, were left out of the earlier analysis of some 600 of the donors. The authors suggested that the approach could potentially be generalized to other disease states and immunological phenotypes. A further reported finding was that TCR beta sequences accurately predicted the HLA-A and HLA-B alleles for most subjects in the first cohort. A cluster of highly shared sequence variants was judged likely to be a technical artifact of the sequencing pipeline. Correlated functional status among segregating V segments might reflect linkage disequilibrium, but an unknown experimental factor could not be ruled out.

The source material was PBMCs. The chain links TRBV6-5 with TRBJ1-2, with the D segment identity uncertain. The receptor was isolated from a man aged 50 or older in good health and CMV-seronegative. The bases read TGTGCCAGCAGTTACTCGCCAGAATTCTATGGCTACACCTTC. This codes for CASSYSPEFYGYTF.